These T cell receptor beta chains were read from a single sample in a study of T cells in Graves' hyperthyroidism and ophthalmopathy. TCRdb reprocessed the multiplex PCR reads with MiXCR, giving one entry per CDR3 protein. This sample has 490,000 or so distinct CDR3 sequences, with approximately 23% found just once. Sequenced sample: blood. These receptor sequences come from a woman aged 70 to 79 with Graves' ophthalmopathy. Both conserved end residues are part of each CDR3. Each record gives: V gene, clone size, J gene, D gene, CDR3 length, CDR3 DNA, CDR3 protein. The D gene is left open where the match is weak. Not all rows give a size; the values are once, few, many and, for expanded clones, a class.

TRBV6-5	NA	TRBJ1-3	NA	14	TGTGCCAGCAGTTATGGACGCAGGTTCGACACCATATATTTT	CASSYGRRFDTIYF
TRBV11-2	NA	TRBJ2-3	TRBD2	17	TGTGCCAGCAGCAATAGCGTTCGAGCGGGAAGCACAGATACGCAGTATTTT	CASSNSVRAGSTDTQYF
TRBV28	few	TRBJ2-5	TRBD1	17	TGTGCCAGCAGTGAGCCCCCGGGACAGGGGTACCAAGAGACCCAGTACTTC	CASSEPPGQGYQETQYF
TRBV20-1	NA	TRBJ2-5	TRBD2	18	TGCAGTGCTAGACGAATGGGACTAGCGGAACTACTTAGGGGGACCCAGTACTTC	CSARRMGLAELLRGTQYF
TRBV3-1	many	TRBJ2-7	TRBD2	15	TGTGCCAGCAGCCAAGGTTTACTAGCGGGAGACGAGCAGTACTTC	CASSQGLLAGDEQYF
TRBV10-2	NA	TRBJ2-7	TRBD2	14	TGCGCCAGCGTCCAGCAGCGGGGAAACTACGAGCAGTACTTC	CASVQQRGNYEQYF
TRBV7-9	few	TRBJ1-1	TRBD1	17	TGTGCCAGCAGCCCCCAACCGGGACAGAGAATGGAACCTGAAGCTTTCTTT	CASSPQPGQRMEPEAFF
TRBV5-5	NA	TRBJ2-3	TRBD2	16	TGTGCCAGCTGGGCTAGCGGCCTCATAGGTGGGGATACGCAGTATTTT	CASWASGLIGGDTQYF
TRBV20-1	many	TRBJ1-2	TRBD1	15	TGCAGTGCTAGATTCTGGGGACAGGGGGCTTATGGCTACACCTTC	CSARFWGQGAYGYTF
TRBV6-1	many	TRBJ2-5	NA	14	TGTGCCAGCAGTCTAACGCAGGGTCGCGAGACCCAGTACTTC	CASSLTQGRETQYF